The 3 T cell receptor beta chains reported below all come from one sample, sequenced in a study of T cells in Graves' hyperthyroidism and ophthalmopathy. RNA transcripts provided the source from which TCR beta CDR3 regions were amplified. First-round RT-PCR targeting the TCR CDR3 was performed with the HTBI primer set. A single record per CDR3 protein comes from TCRdb applying MiXCR to the multiplex PCR reads. The sample includes fewer than 800,000 distinct CDR3 sequences, 15% to 20% of them seen just once. The sample consisted of blood. Source of these receptors: a young man with Graves' hyperthyroidism.

This chain links TRBV12-3 or TRBV12-4 with TRBJ2-5; 9 bases align to TRBD1. V lost 7 bases, J lost 5 bases, and 14 bases stayed unmatched. The CDR3 totals 16 residues. The CDR3 nucleotides are TGTGCCAGCACCTTAGGGGGGACAGGGCGGTGGGAGACCCAGTACTTC. This codes for CASTLGGTGRWETQYF.

J is TRBJ1-2 and V is TRBV18; D gene ambiguous. Germline V lookup: CDR1 KGHSH, CDR2 LQKENI. V shed 5 bases and J shed 5 bases, with 18 bases lying between them. The CDR3 spans 15 residues. The CDR3 spells CASSSDSLPVYGYTF. CDR3 nucleotide sequence: TGTGCCAGCTCATCGGACTCCTTACCCGTGTATGGCTACACCTTC.

This clonotype was counted only a few times. This chain uses TRBV7-9 with TRBJ2-2; 7 bases agree with TRBD1. The CDR3 runs to 15 residues. CDR1 is SEHNR and CDR2 is FQNEAQ in the germline V gene (reference sequence). Trimming at V came to 6 bases and at J to 6 bases, leaving 10 bases not matched to a gene. Here the CDR3 reads CASSRLTGDAGELFF. CDR3 DNA sequence: TGTGCCAGCAGTCGGTTAACAGGGGACGCCGGGGAGCTGTTTTTT.